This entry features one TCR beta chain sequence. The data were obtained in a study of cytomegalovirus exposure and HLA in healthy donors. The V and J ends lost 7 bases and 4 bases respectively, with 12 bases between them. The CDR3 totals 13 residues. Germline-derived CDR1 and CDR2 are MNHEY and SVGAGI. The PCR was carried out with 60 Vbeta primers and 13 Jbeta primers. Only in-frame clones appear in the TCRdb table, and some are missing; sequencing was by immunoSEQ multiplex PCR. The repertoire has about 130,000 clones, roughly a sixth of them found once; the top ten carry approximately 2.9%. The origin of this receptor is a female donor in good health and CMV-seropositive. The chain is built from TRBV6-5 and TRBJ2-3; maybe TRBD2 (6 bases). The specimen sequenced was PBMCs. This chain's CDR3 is CASTAGGSDTQYF. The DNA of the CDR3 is TGTGCCAGCACCGCCGGGGGATCAGATACGCAGTATTTT.